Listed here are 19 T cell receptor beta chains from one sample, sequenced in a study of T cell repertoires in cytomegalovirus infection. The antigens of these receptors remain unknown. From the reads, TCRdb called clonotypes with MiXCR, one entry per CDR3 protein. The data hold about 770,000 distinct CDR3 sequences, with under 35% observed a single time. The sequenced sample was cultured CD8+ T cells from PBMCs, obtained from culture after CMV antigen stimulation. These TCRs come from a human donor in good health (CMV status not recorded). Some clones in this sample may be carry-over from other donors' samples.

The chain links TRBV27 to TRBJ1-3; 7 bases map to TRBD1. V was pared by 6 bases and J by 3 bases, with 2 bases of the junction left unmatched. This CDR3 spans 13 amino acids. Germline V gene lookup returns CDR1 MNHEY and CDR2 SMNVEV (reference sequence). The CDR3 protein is CASRQGIGNTIYF. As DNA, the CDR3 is TGTGCCAGCAGACAGGGGATTGGAAACACCATATATTTT.

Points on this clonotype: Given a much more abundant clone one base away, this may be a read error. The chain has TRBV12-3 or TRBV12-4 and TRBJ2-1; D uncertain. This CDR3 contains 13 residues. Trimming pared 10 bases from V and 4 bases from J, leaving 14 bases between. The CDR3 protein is CANSPDQYNEQFF. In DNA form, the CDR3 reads TGTGCCAACAGCCCGGACCAATACAATGAGCAGTTCTTC.

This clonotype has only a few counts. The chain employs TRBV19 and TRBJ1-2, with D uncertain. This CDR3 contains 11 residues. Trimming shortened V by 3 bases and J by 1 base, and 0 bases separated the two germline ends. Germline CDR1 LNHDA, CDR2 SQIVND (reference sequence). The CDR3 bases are TGTGCCAGTAGTATTAACTATGGCTACACCTTC. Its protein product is CASSINYGYTF.

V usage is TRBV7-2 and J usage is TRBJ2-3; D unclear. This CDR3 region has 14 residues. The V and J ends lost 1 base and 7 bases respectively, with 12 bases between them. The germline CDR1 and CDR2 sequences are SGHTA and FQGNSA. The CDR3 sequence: CASSLDPAMYTQYF. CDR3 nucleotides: TGTGCCAGCAGCTTAGACCCAGCCATGTATACGCAGTATTTT.

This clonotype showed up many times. The CDR3 DNA is TGTGCCAGCAGCTTAGCCGTTAGCAATCAGCCCCAGCATTTT. It translates to CASSLAVSNQPQHF. The V call is TRBV7-9, the J call TRBJ1-5; no clear D. Germline V gene data show CDR1 as SEHNR and CDR2 as FQNEAQ (reference sequence). CDR3 length equals 14 residues. V was cut by 0 bases and J by 0 bases, with 3 bases left in between.

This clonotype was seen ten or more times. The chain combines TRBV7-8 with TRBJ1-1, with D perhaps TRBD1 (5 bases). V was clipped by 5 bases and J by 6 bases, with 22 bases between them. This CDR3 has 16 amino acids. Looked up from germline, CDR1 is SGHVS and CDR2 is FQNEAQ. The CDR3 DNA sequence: TGTGCCAGCAGCCCAGCGGGAGGGGCGGGGGTCTCTGAAGCTTTCTTT. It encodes CASSPAGGAGVSEAFF.

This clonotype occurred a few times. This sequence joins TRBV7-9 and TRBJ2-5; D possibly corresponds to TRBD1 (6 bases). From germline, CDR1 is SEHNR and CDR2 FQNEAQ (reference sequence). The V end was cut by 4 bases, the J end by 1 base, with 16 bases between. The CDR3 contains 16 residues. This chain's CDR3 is CASSSIQGSVQETQYF. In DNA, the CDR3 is TGTGCCAGCAGCTCCATACAGGGTTCAGTCCAAGAGACCCAGTACTTC.

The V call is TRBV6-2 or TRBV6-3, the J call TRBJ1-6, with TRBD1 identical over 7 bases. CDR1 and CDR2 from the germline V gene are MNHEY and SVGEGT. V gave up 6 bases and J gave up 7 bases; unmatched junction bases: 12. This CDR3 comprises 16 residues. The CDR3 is CASSQDRMNLNSPLHF. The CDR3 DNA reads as TGTGCCAGCAGCCAGGACAGGATGAACCTGAATTCACCCCTCCACTTT.

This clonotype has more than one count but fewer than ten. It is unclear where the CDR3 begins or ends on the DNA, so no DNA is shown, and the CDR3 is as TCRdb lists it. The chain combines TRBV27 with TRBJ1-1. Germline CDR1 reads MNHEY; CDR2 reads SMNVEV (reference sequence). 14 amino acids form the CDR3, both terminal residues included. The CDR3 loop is CASSTSGPWAEAFF.

The CDR3 sequence: CASSQYMPGQEDNEQFF. CDR3 sequence (DNA): TGTGCCAGCAGCCAATATATGCCGGGACAGGAAGACAATGAGCAGTTCTTC. The rearrangement links TRBV3-1 to TRBJ2-1; 8 bases match TRBD1. The junction had 11 bases not matched to a gene; V was cut back by 2 bases and J by 5 bases. Germline V lookup: CDR1 LGHDT, CDR2 YNNKEL (reference sequence). This CDR3 region has 17 residues.

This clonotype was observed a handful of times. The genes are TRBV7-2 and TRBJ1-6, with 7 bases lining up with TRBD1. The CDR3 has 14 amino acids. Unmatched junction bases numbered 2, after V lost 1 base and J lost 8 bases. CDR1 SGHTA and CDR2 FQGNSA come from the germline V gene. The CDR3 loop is CASSLGDSDSPLHF. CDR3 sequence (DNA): TGTGCCAGCAGCTTAGGGGACAGTGATTCACCCCTCCACTTT.

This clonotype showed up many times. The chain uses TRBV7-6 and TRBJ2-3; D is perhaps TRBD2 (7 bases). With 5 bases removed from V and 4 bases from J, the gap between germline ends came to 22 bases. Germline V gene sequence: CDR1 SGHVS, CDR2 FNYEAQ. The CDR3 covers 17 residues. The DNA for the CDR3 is TGTGCCAGCAGCCCATTGCTCGGAGGGGGGGCCGCAGATACGCAGTATTTT. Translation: CASSPLLGGGAADTQYF. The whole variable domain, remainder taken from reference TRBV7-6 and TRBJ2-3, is GAGVSQSPRYKVTKRGQDVALRCDPISGHVSLYWYRQALGQGPEFLTYFNYEAQQDKSGLPNDRFSAERPEGSISTLTIQRTEQRDSAMYRCASSPLLGGGAADTQYFGPGTRLTVL.

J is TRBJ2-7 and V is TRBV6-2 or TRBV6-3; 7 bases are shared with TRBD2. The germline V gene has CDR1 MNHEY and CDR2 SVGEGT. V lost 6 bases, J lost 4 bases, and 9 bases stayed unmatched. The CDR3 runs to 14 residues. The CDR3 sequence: CASSQRSGGYEQYV. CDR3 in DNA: TGTGCCAGCAGCCAGAGGTCCGGGGGGTACGAGCAGTACGTC.

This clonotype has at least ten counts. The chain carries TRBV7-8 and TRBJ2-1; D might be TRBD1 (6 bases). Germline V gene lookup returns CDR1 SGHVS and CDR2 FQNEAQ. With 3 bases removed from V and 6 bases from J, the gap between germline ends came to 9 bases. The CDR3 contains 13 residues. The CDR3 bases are TGTGCCAGCAGCTTTGGGGACACCAATGAGCAGTTCTTC. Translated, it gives CASSFGDTNEQFF. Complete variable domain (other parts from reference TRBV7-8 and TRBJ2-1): GAGVSQSPRYKVAKRGQDVALRCDPISGHVSLFWYQQALGQGPEFLTYFQNEAQLDKSGLPSDRFFAERPEGSVSTLKIQRTQQEDSAVYLCASSFGDTNEQFFGPGTRLTVL.

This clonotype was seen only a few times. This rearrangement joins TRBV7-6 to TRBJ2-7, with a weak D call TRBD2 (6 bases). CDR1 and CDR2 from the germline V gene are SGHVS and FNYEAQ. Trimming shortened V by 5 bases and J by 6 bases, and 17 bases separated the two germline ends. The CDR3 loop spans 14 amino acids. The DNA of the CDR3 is TGTGCCAGCAGCGACCGGGAGCAGCTCTCCGAGCAGTACTTC. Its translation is CASSDREQLSEQYF.

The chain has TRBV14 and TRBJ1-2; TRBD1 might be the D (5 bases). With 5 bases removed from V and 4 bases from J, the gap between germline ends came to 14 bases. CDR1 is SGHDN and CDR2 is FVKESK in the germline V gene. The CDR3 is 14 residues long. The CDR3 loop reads CASSGAVKFYGYTF. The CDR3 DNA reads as TGTGCCAGCAGCGGGGCCGTCAAATTCTATGGCTACACCTTC.

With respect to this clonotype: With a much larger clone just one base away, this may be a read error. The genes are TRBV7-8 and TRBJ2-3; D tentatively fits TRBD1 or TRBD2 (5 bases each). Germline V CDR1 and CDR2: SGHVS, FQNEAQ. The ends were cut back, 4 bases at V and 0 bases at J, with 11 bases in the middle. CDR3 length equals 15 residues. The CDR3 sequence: CASSSVGPSTDTQYF. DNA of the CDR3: TGTGCCAGCAGCTCAGTGGGACCCAGCACAGATACGCAGTATTTT.

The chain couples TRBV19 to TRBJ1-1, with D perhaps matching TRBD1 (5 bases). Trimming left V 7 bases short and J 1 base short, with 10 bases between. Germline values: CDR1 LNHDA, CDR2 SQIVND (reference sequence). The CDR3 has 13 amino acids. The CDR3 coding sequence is TGTGCCAGTACCGGCAGGGAGAACACTGAAGCTTTCTTT. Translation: CASTGRENTEAFF.

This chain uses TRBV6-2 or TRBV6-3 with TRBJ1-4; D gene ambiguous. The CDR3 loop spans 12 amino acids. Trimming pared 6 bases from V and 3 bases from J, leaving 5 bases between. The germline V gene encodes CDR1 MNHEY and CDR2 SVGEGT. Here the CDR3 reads CASRGANEKLFF. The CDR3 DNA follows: TGTGCCAGCAGGGGTGCTAATGAAAAACTGTTTTTT.